These 21 T cell receptor beta chains came from one sample sequenced in a study of blood T cell repertoires in COVID-19. Profiling relied on immunoSEQ multiplex PCR, and the TCRdb table lists in-frame clones only, not all of them. The sample contains 200,000 to 250,000 clones, around 80% of which appear only once. Sequencing was carried out using peripheral blood. The receptors shown here come from an elderly woman with active or convalescent COVID-19.

The gene calls are TRBV18 and TRBJ1-1, with D possibly being TRBD1 (6 bases). This CDR3 comprises 15 residues. Trimming stripped 3 bases from V and 6 bases from J, with 17 bases between. The germline V gene encodes CDR1 KGHSH and CDR2 LQKENI. The CDR3, as DNA: TGTGCCAGCTCACCTAACGGGGGGCTAGCCCCTGAAGCTTTCTTT. Protein product: CASSPNGGLAPEAFF.

The DNA of the CDR3 is TGTGCCAGCAGCCAAGATTTCGGAGCAGGGCGTTCCTACAATGAGCAGTTCTTC. As protein: CASSQDFGAGRSYNEQFF. The chain combines TRBV4-2 with TRBJ2-1, with D perhaps matching TRBD1 (5 bases). The CDR3 contains 18 residues. V lost 0 bases and J lost 1, with 16 bases in between. The V gene's germline CDR1 is LGHNA and CDR2 YNFKEQ.

The chain carries TRBV3-1 (or the pseudogene TRBV3-2) and TRBJ2-3; possibly TRBD2 for D (6 bases). The CDR3 has 16 residues. Trimming removed 3 bases from V and 2 bases from J, with 15 bases in between. The germline V gene encodes CDR1 LGHDT and CDR2 YNNKEL (reference sequence). The DNA for the CDR3 is TGTGCCAGCAGCCAGGGGGATGGCGGGGACACAGATACGCAGTATTTT. It specifies CASSQGDGGDTDTQYF.

The chain uses TRBV10-3 and TRBJ2-5; weak D call: TRBD2 (7 bases). CDR3 length: 15 amino acids. Per germline, CDR1 ENHRY and CDR2 SYGVKD. V was pared by 0 bases and J by 5 bases, with 13 bases between. CDR3: CAISESRGARETQYF. In nucleotides, the CDR3 is TGTGCCATCAGTGAGTCTCGGGGGGCGCGTGAGACCCAGTACTTC.

The CDR3 nucleotides are TGTGCCAGCAGTTTGGCGGCAGGGGTTAGTATCGGGGAGCTGTTTTTT. Amino acids: CASSLAAGVSIGELFF. V and J are TRBV28 and TRBJ2-2; tentative D call: TRBD1 (6 bases). The CDR3 runs 16 residues. V lost 3 bases to trimming and J lost 7 bases, with 18 bases between them. Germline V gene data show CDR1 as MDHEN and CDR2 as SYDVKM.

V gene TRBV19 combines with J gene TRBJ1-1, with TRBD1 matching over 7 bases. V lost 6 bases and J lost 4; bases outside the gene matches: 8. Per germline, CDR1 LNHDA and CDR2 SQIVND (reference sequence). This CDR3 is built from 14 residues. CDR3 sequence: CASRVTGDSTEAFF. The CDR3 DNA reads TGTGCCAGTAGGGTTACAGGGGATAGCACTGAAGCTTTCTTT.

In its sample, this clone was seen a few times. V gene TRBV2 combines with J gene TRBJ2-5; 12 nucleotides line up with TRBD2. The junction had 10 bases not matched to a gene; V was cut back by 6 bases and J by 5 bases. Germline lookup yields CDR1 SNHLY and CDR2 FYNNEI. There are 16 residues in the CDR3. CDR3 in amino acids: CASRMTSGSSGETQYF. In nucleotides, the CDR3 is TGTGCCAGCAGAATGACTAGCGGGAGTAGCGGCGAGACCCAGTACTTC.

The rearrangement links TRBV5-1 to TRBJ2-5; TRBD2 matches at 11 bases. The trim removed 7 bases at V and 5 bases at J, leaving 13 bases unmatched. Germline V gene sequence: CDR1 SGHRS, CDR2 YFSETQ. This CDR3 is built from 16 residues. The DNA for the CDR3 is TGCGCCAGCTCCATTGGGCTAGCGGGAGGCGGGGAGACCCAGTACTTC. This gives the protein CASSIGLAGGGETQYF. Supplemented by reference TRBV5-1 and TRBJ2-5, the full variable domain reads KAGVTQTPRYLIKTRGQQVTLSCSPISGHRSVSWYQQTPGQGLQFLFEYFSETQRNKGNFPGRFSGRQFSNSRSEMNVSTLELGDSALYLCASSIGLAGGGETQYFGPGTRLLVL.

The chain couples TRBV6-1 to TRBJ2-1, with 8 nucleotides matching TRBD2. The germline V gene has CDR1 MNHNS and CDR2 SASEGT. With V trimmed by 2 bases and J by 9 bases, 9 bases remained unmatched. This CDR3 contains 15 residues. The CDR3 is CASSESGSRPREQFF. Here the CDR3 DNA reads TGTGCCAGCAGTGAAAGCGGGAGTAGGCCCCGTGAGCAGTTCTTC.

The V call is TRBV2, the J call TRBJ1-6; 7 positions match TRBD1. The CDR3 totals 14 residues. Unmatched junction bases numbered 9, after V lost 7 bases and J lost 9 bases. Per the germline V gene, CDR1 is SNHLY and CDR2 is FYNNEI. This CDR3 reads CASKGTARGSPLHF. DNA for the CDR3: TGTGCCAGCAAAGGGACAGCAAGGGGTTCACCCCTCCACTTT.

This rearrangement joins TRBV6-6 to TRBJ2-5; 7 nucleotides line up with TRBD2. In germline, CDR1 is MNHNY, CDR2 SVGAGI (reference sequence). The CDR3 is 16 amino acids. The V and J ends lost 2 bases and 1 base, in that order; junction bases with no gene match: 7. The CDR3 DNA follows: TGTGCCAGCAGTTACCCGAAACTAGCGACCCAAGAGACCCAGTACTTC. This codes for CASSYPKLATQETQYF.

The rearrangement links TRBV6-5 to TRBJ2-7; D ambiguous. Trimming removed 5 bases from V and 2 bases from J, with 13 bases in between. In germline, CDR1 is MNHEY, CDR2 SVGAGI. The CDR3 has 14 residues. The CDR3, as DNA: TGTGCCAGCAGTAACCCCAGGCCTCCCTACGAGCAGTACTTC. Its translation is CASSNPRPPYEQYF.

In its sample, this clone was seen once. The chain uses TRBV5-1 and TRBJ1-1; the D gene is possibly TRBD1 (6 bases). In germline, CDR1 is SGHRS, CDR2 YFSETQ. The CDR3 extends over 15 amino acids. V lost 2 bases to trimming and J lost 1 base, with 12 bases between them. As DNA, the CDR3 is TGCGCCAGCAGCTTAGAGTCAGGGGCGAACACTGAAGCTTTCTTT. Translated, it gives CASSLESGANTEAFF.

CDR3 in DNA: TGTGCCAGCAGCCAAGTTTGGGGGGGCGCTGTATACGAGCAGTACTTC. It encodes CASSQVWGGAVYEQYF. This chain connects TRBV14 to TRBJ2-7; D possibly corresponds to TRBD2 (7 bases). The germline V gene encodes CDR1 SGHDN and CDR2 FVKESK. The CDR3 length is 16 residues. V was shortened by 1 base and J by 4 bases, with 17 bases between the two germline ends.

The CDR3 sequence: CASSQPRLYEQYF. The CDR3 nucleotides read TGTGCCAGCAGCCAACCGCGCCTGTACGAGCAGTACTTC. The genes are TRBV11-2 and TRBJ2-7; unclear D gene. V shed 5 bases and J shed 4 bases, with 12 bases lying between them. Germline CDR1 SGHAT, CDR2 FQNNGV. The CDR3 loop spans 13 amino acids.

The chain combines TRBV4-3 with TRBJ2-7; maybe TRBD1 (6 bases). V lost 1 base to trimming and J lost 0 bases, with 10 bases between them. The germline V gene encodes CDR1 LGHNA and CDR2 YSLEER. The CDR3 contains 15 residues. As DNA, the CDR3 is TGCGCCAGCAGCCAAGGTGGACAGCCCTCCTACGAGCAGTACTTC. Its protein product is CASSQGGQPSYEQYF.

The V gene is TRBV21-1, the J gene TRBJ1-1. TRBV21-1 is recorded as a pseudogene. CDR3 length: 15 amino acids. CDR3 protein: CASSKAGLYDAEAFF. The CDR3 DNA is TGTGCCAGCAGCAAAGCGGGACTCTATGACGCTGAAGCTTTCTTT.

This clone was counted only a few times. J is TRBJ2-7 and V is TRBV2; D perhaps matches TRBD1 (6 bases). V gave up 5 bases and J gave up 5 bases, with 7 bases separating them. The CDR3 totals 11 residues. Germline V gene data show CDR1 as SNHLY and CDR2 as FYNNEI. The chain's CDR3 is CASSYRDEQYF. The CDR3, as DNA: TGTGCCAGCAGTTACAGGGACGAGCAGTACTTC.

The chain carries TRBV7-3 and TRBJ2-1, with a tentative D call TRBD2 (7 bases). The CDR3 loop spans 15 amino acids. Germline values: CDR1 SGHTA, CDR2 FQGTGA. Trimming took off 5 bases at V and 4 bases at J, with 15 bases between the two ends. CDR3 residues: CASSRRGAEYNEQFF. DNA of the CDR3: TGTGCCAGCAGCCGCCGGGGGGCAGAATACAATGAGCAGTTCTTC.

The J gene is TRBJ1-1, the V gene TRBV3-1 (or the pseudogene TRBV3-2), with D unresolved. Germline V gives CDR1 LGHDT, CDR2 YNNKEL (reference sequence). The V and J ends lost 2 bases and 0 bases respectively, with 7 bases between them. The CDR3 spans 14 residues. The chain's CDR3 is CASSQWRMNTEAFF. The CDR3 DNA reads TGTGCCAGCAGCCAATGGCGGATGAACACTGAAGCTTTCTTT.

The V and J genes are TRBV7-2 and TRBJ1-4; 9 positions match TRBD1. Germline CDR1 reads SGHTA; CDR2 reads FQGNSA. The CDR3 spans 16 residues. J lost 7 bases, V lost 0 bases, and 6 bases had no gene match. The CDR3 DNA reads TGTGCCAGCAGCTTAGCTACAGGGGGCTGGGGTGAAAAACTGTTTTTT. Encoded protein: CASSLATGGWGEKLFF.